The 18 T cell receptor beta chains below were found in one sample sequenced in a study of blood T cell repertoires in COVID-19. Assay: immunoSEQ multiplex PCR; the TCRdb copy retains only in-frame clones and omits some. In the table there are about 310,000 clones, around 90% of which are singletons. What was sequenced was peripheral blood. These receptors all stem from a man between 18 and 29 years old with active or convalescent COVID-19.

The genes are TRBV5-1 and TRBJ2-5, with 7 bases that match TRBD2. This CDR3 is 18 amino acids long. J was trimmed by 4 bases and V by 0 bases; bases with no gene match: 15. Germline V lookup: CDR1 SGHRS, CDR2 YFSETQ. The CDR3 sequence is CASSLGGGGPGVGETQYF. The CDR3 DNA is TGCGCCAGCAGCTTGGGGGGGGGAGGGCCTGGCGTAGGAGAGACCCAGTACTTC.

The chain joins TRBV5-6 to TRBJ1-2; 7 positions match TRBD1. The CDR3 is made up of 14 amino acids. Germline CDR1 SGHDT, CDR2 YYEEEE. Trimming at V came to 2 bases and at J to 4 bases, leaving 5 bases not matched to a gene. The CDR3 loop is CASSFMGTAYGYTF. CDR3 sequence (DNA): TGTGCCAGCAGCTTTATGGGGACAGCCTATGGCTACACCTTC. Looking up the rest from reference TRBV5-6 and TRBJ1-2 gives the full variable domain: DAGVTQSPTHLIKTRGQQVTLRCSPKSGHDTVSWYQQALGQGPQFIFQYYEEEERQRGNFPDRFSGHQFPNYSSELNVNALLLGDSALYLCASSFMGTAYGYTFGSGTRLTVV.

The chain recombines TRBV7-2 with TRBJ2-4; a weak D match, TRBD2 (7 bases). Germline lookup yields CDR1 SGHTA and CDR2 FQGNSA. V was pared by 1 base and J by 6 bases, with 10 bases between. The CDR3 totals 14 residues. The CDR3 reads CASSLVGGPNIQYF. Here the CDR3 DNA reads TGTGCCAGCAGCTTAGTGGGGGGGCCAAACATTCAGTACTTC.

The chain employs TRBV7-3 and TRBJ2-1; 8 bases agree with TRBD2. V lost 5 bases, J lost 2 bases, and 5 bases stayed unmatched. The CDR3 extends over 15 amino acids. Germline V gene data show CDR1 as SGHTA and CDR2 as FQGTGA. This chain's CDR3 is CASSTSGSTYNEQFF. The CDR3 region has the DNA TGTGCCAGCAGCACTAGCGGTTCTACCTACAATGAGCAGTTCTTC.

This clone was observed once. This rearrangement joins TRBV2 to TRBJ2-1; 10 bases fit TRBD2. Looked up from germline, CDR1 is SNHLY and CDR2 is FYNNEI. V dropped 7 bases and J dropped 7; count of bases not matched to a gene: 10. The CDR3 loop spans 15 amino acids. CDR3 amino acids: CASKILAGPGNEQFF. CDR3 coding DNA: TGTGCCAGCAAGATACTAGCGGGGCCTGGTAATGAGCAGTTCTTC. The full variable domain, completed using reference TRBV2 and TRBJ2-1, is EPEVTQTPSHQVTQMGQEVILRCVPISNHLYFYWYRQILGQKVEFLVSFYNNEISEKSEIFDDQFSVERPDGSNFTLKIRSTKLEDSAMYFCASKILAGPGNEQFFGPGTRLTVL.

V is TRBV19 and J is TRBJ2-7; D unclear. Germline assignment: CDR1 LNHDA and CDR2 SQIVND (reference sequence). V lost 4 bases to trimming and J lost 2 bases, with 12 bases between them. This CDR3 has 14 residues. The CDR3 DNA is TGTGCCAGTAGTACGGGTGTTGGCCCCTACGAGCAGTACTTC. Encoded protein: CASSTGVGPYEQYF.

This clone was seen just once. V gene TRBV6-1 combines with J gene TRBJ2-1; TRBD2 aligns across 8 bases. This CDR3 is 16 amino acids long. CDR1 and CDR2 (germline): MNHNS, SASEGT. Trimming removed 4 bases from V and 2 bases from J; junction bases left unmatched: 7. The CDR3: CASSARGGNPYNEQFF. The CDR3 nucleotides read TGTGCCAGCAGTGCTCGGGGGGGGAACCCCTACAATGAGCAGTTCTTC.

This sequence joins TRBV11-2 and TRBJ2-7, with D unresolved. The CDR3 runs 13 residues. V lost 2 bases and J 1 base, leaving 6 bases between the germline ends. Germline CDR1 and CDR2: SGHAT and FQNNGV. The CDR3 bases are TGTGCCAGCAGCTTATCACAGTCCTACGAGCAGTACTTC. As protein: CASSLSQSYEQYF.

The CDR3 DNA sequence: TGTGCCAGCAGAAAAGGAGGGGGCGCGGATGGCTACACCTTC. Translated: CASRKGGGADGYTF. The chain carries TRBV27 and TRBJ1-2; 7 nucleotides match TRBD1. The germline V gene has CDR1 MNHEY and CDR2 SMNVEV (reference sequence). Trimming took 6 bases from V and 6 from J; bases not matched to a gene: 10. CDR3 length: 14 amino acids.

This chain links TRBV18 with TRBJ2-7, with TRBD2 identical over 7 bases. This CDR3 region has 14 residues. The V gene's germline CDR1 is KGHSH and CDR2 LQKENI. V was clipped by 5 bases and J by 2 bases; unmatched bases: 6. The CDR3 sequence is CASSLGGGTYEQYF. In DNA form, the CDR3 reads TGTGCCAGCTCATTGGGGGGAGGGACCTACGAGCAGTACTTC.

The V gene is TRBV6-2 or TRBV6-3, the J gene TRBJ1-2; D remains ambiguous. The germline V and J ends were trimmed by 2 bases and 5 bases, with 18 bases remaining between them. The germline CDR1 and CDR2 sequences are MNHEY and SVGEGT. The CDR3 is 16 residues long. CDR3 DNA: TGTGCCAGCAGTTACCCCAGAGCGGCAGGATATTATGGCTACACCTTC. Residues: CASSYPRAAGYYGYTF.

The rearrangement links TRBV27 to TRBJ2-2; 10 bases are shared with TRBD2. The CDR3 runs 16 residues. Germline V CDR1 and CDR2: MNHEY, SMNVEV (reference sequence). With 5 bases clipped from V and 4 bases from J, the junction kept 7 bases outside the gene matches. CDR3 nucleotide sequence: TGTGCCAGCAGTCGGCTAGCGGGAGTCCGCACCGGGGAGCTGTTTTTT. It specifies CASSRLAGVRTGELFF.

The rearrangement uses TRBV24-1 and TRBJ1-2; D is ambiguous. CDR3 size: 16 residues. Germline V gene lookup returns CDR1 KGHDR and CDR2 SFDVKD. Trimming removed 4 bases from V and 3 bases from J, with 17 bases in between. CDR3 in DNA: TGTGCCACCAGTGACGGTGGCGAGGGCCAACACTATGGCTACACCTTC. Translated: CATSDGGEGQHYGYTF.

This sequence joins TRBV27 and TRBJ1-4; no clear D. CDR1 MNHEY and CDR2 SMNVEV come from the germline V gene (reference sequence). V was shortened by 4 bases and J by 5 bases, with 8 bases between the two germline ends. The CDR3 has 13 amino acids. The CDR3 sequence: CASSSQANEKLFF. The CDR3 region has the DNA TGTGCCAGCAGTTCCCAGGCCAATGAAAAACTGTTTTTT.

This chain uses TRBV27 with TRBJ1-1; 9 nucleotides match TRBD1. Germline trimming cut 6 bases from V and 11 bases from J; bases unmatched to any gene: 7. Germline CDR1 reads MNHEY; CDR2 reads SMNVEV (reference sequence). This CDR3 spans 12 amino acids. CDR3 protein: CASSSTGQGAFF. The CDR3, as DNA: TGTGCCAGCAGCTCCACTGGACAGGGGGCTTTCTTT.

This clone has at least ten counts. The same CDR3 also results from other DNA sequences found in this sample. This chain uses TRBV9 with TRBJ2-1; 9 positions agree with TRBD2. The CDR3 contains 15 residues. V was pared by 0 bases and J by 5 bases, with 3 bases of the junction left unmatched. Germline V lookup: CDR1 SGDLS, CDR2 YYNGEE. CDR3 in amino acids: CASSVGLAGNNEQFF. In DNA form, the CDR3 reads TGTGCCAGCAGCGTAGGCCTAGCGGGGAACAATGAGCAGTTCTTC.

The chain recombines TRBV4-3 with TRBJ2-1; 7 nucleotides agree with TRBD2. Trimming cost V 3 bases and J 4 bases; bases outside gene matches: 9. Per the germline V gene, CDR1 is LGHNA and CDR2 is YSLEER. The CDR3 has 16 residues. The CDR3 loop is CASSHGPPRGYNEQFF. The CDR3 region has the DNA TGCGCCAGCAGCCATGGACCCCCGCGGGGGTACAATGAGCAGTTCTTC.

This clone appeared a few times. V and J are TRBV2 and TRBJ2-7; D gene ambiguous. The V gene's germline CDR1 is SNHLY and CDR2 FYNNEI. The V end lost 6 bases, the J end lost 0 bases, and 12 bases lay between the germline ends. The CDR3 is 14 amino acids. This CDR3 is CASRPRGSSYEQYF. DNA for the CDR3: TGTGCCAGCAGGCCCCGAGGTAGCTCCTACGAGCAGTACTTC.